A selection of T cell receptor beta chains follows, all from one sample in a study of a mutant IDH1 vaccine in newly diagnosed glioma. These TCRs are of unknown antigen specificity. The repertoire was sequenced with immunoSEQ multiplex PCR; TCRdb's copy has only in-frame clones and lacks some. Of 84,000 or so clones listed, about 81% are singletons. Sequencing used PBMCs, obtained from a glioma patient whose treatment included an IDH1 peptide vaccine. The source of these receptors is a man aged 40-49 years with glioma. The CDR3 runs from the conserved cysteine through the conserved F or W. D genes are given only for firm matches. Only some rows state a clone size, as once, few, many or a class for expanded clones.

d_gene: TRBD2; v_gene: TRBV4-2; abundance: .; j_gene: TRBJ2-2; CDR3aa: CASSLSKGLAGANTGELFF; CDR3nt: TGTGCCAGCAGCCTCTCTAAAGGACTAGCGGGAGCCAACACCGGGGAGCTGTTTTTT
d_gene: TRBD1; v_gene: TRBV28; abundance: few; j_gene: TRBJ1-4; CDR3aa: CASSLPGTASGLFF; CDR3nt: TGTGCCAGCAGTTTGCCGGGGACAGCCTCTGGACTGTTTTTT
d_gene: .; v_gene: TRBV9; abundance: few; j_gene: TRBJ1-1; CDR3aa: CASSVAMEGSTEAFF; CDR3nt: TGTGCCAGCAGCGTAGCAATGGAGGGGAGCACTGAAGCTTTCTTT
d_gene: TRBD2; v_gene: TRBV9; abundance: .; j_gene: TRBJ2-1; CDR3aa: CASSVDPAGGSIGEQFF; CDR3nt: TGTGCCAGCAGCGTCGACCCAGCGGGGGGGTCTATAGGTGAGCAGTTCTTC
d_gene: TRBD2; v_gene: TRBV7-2; abundance: .; j_gene: TRBJ2-3; CDR3aa: CASSLEGLAGVDTQYF; CDR3nt: TGTGCCAGCAGCTTAGAGGGACTAGCGGGAGTAGATACGCAGTATTTT
d_gene: TRBD1; v_gene: TRBV11-2; abundance: .; j_gene: TRBJ2-5; CDR3aa: CASSLATGQEVETQYF; CDR3nt: TGTGCCAGCAGCTTAGCTACCGGACAGGAGGTGGAGACCCAGTACTTC
d_gene: .; v_gene: TRBV30; abundance: .; j_gene: TRBJ1-2; CDR3aa: CAWSRPDSRGYTF; CDR3nt: TGTGCCTGGAGTCGCCCGGACTCCCGTGGCTACACCTTC
d_gene: TRBD2; v_gene: TRBV7-9; abundance: .; j_gene: TRBJ2-5; CDR3aa: CASLPGLVADAQETQYF; CDR3nt: TGTGCCAGCCTACCGGGACTAGTAGCCGACGCCCAAGAGACCCAGTACTTC
d_gene: .; v_gene: TRBV5-4; abundance: .; j_gene: TRBJ1-6; CDR3aa: CASSSRFRRSDNSPLHF; CDR3nt: TGTGCCAGCAGCTCTAGGTTTAGAAGGTCGGATAATTCACCCCTCCACTTT
d_gene: .; v_gene: TRBV9; abundance: .; j_gene: TRBJ2-6; CDR3aa: CASSPSGSGANVLTF; CDR3nt: TGTGCCAGCAGCCCTTCAGGGTCTGGGGCCAACGTCCTGACTTTC
d_gene: TRBD2; v_gene: TRBV4-1; abundance: .; j_gene: TRBJ2-4; CDR3aa: CASSQVETSGNIQYF; CDR3nt: TGCGCCAGCAGCCAAGTGGAGACTAGCGGAAACATTCAGTACTTC
d_gene: TRBD1; v_gene: TRBV19; abundance: .; j_gene: TRBJ2-2; CDR3aa: CASSGTGTVNTGELFF; CDR3nt: TGTGCCAGTAGTGGGACCGGGACAGTGAACACCGGGGAGCTGTTTTTT
d_gene: .; v_gene: TRBV11-2; abundance: .; j_gene: TRBJ1-2; CDR3aa: CASSLVRGDNYGYTF; CDR3nt: TGTGCCAGCAGCTTAGTACGCGGAGATAACTATGGCTACACCTTC
d_gene: .; v_gene: TRBV6-5; abundance: once; j_gene: TRBJ1-2; CDR3aa: CASSYILRYTF; CDR3nt: TGTGCCAGCAGTTATATCCTGCGCTACACCTTC
d_gene: .; v_gene: TRBV15; abundance: .; j_gene: TRBJ1-2; CDR3aa: CATSRDRANYGYTF; CDR3nt: TGTGCCACCAGCAGAGACAGAGCTAACTATGGCTACACCTTC
d_gene: .; v_gene: TRBV19; abundance: .; j_gene: TRBJ1-1; CDR3aa: CASSISHSSEAFF; CDR3nt: TGTGCCAGTAGTATCTCACATTCATCCGAAGCTTTCTTT
d_gene: .; v_gene: TRBV18; abundance: .; j_gene: TRBJ2-7; CDR3aa: CASSRQGGEQYF; CDR3nt: TGTGCCAGCTCTCGCCAGGGTGGCGAGCAGTACTTC
d_gene: TRBD2; v_gene: TRBV6-5; abundance: .; j_gene: TRBJ2-1; CDR3aa: CASSRSGAGRKFF; CDR3nt: TGTGCCAGCAGTCGAAGCGGGGCCGGTCGTAAGTTCTTC
d_gene: TRBD2; v_gene: TRBV7-2; abundance: .; j_gene: TRBJ2-3; CDR3aa: CASSLAAAGGDTQYF; CDR3nt: TGTGCCAGCAGCTTAGCGGCAGCGGGAGGAGATACGCAGTATTTT
d_gene: TRBD1; v_gene: TRBV2; abundance: .; j_gene: TRBJ1-5; CDR3aa: CASSPGRTGLGQPQHF; CDR3nt: TGTGCCAGCTCACCGGGGAGGACAGGGCTGGGTCAGCCCCAGCATTTT
d_gene: TRBD1; v_gene: TRBV5-4; abundance: .; j_gene: TRBJ2-7; CDR3aa: CASSVTGTGAREQYF; CDR3nt: TGTGCCAGCAGCGTGACCGGGACAGGGGCGAGGGAGCAGTACTTC
d_gene: .; v_gene: TRBV4-3; abundance: .; j_gene: TRBJ1-5; CDR3aa: CASSQDLAGNQPQHF; CDR3nt: TGCGCCAGCAGCCAAGATCTGGCAGGGAATCAGCCCCAGCATTTT
d_gene: .; v_gene: TRBV19; abundance: .; j_gene: TRBJ2-2; CDR3aa: CATVGPTGELFF; CDR3nt: TGTGCCACCGTGGGCCCCACCGGGGAGCTGTTTTTT
d_gene: .; v_gene: TRBV19; abundance: .; j_gene: TRBJ2-5; CDR3aa: CASQSPGTQETQYF; CDR3nt: TGTGCCAGTCAAAGCCCGGGAACTCAAGAGACCCAGTACTTC
d_gene: TRBD1; v_gene: TRBV19; abundance: .; j_gene: TRBJ1-2; CDR3aa: CASTRQGITNYGYTF; CDR3nt: TGTGCCAGTACCAGACAGGGAATAACTAACTATGGCTACACCTTC
d_gene: .; v_gene: TRBV5-1; abundance: .; j_gene: TRBJ1-2; CDR3aa: CASSSPFGVAREDGYTF; CDR3nt: TGCGCCAGCAGCTCCCCTTTTGGTGTTGCCAGGGAAGATGGCTACACCTTC
d_gene: TRBD1; v_gene: TRBV7-3; abundance: .; j_gene: TRBJ1-5; CDR3aa: CASSRRLDRGNYSNQPQHF; CDR3nt: TGTGCCAGCAGCCGAAGATTGGACAGGGGGAACTATAGCAATCAACCCCAGCATTTT
d_gene: .; v_gene: TRBV10-3; abundance: .; j_gene: TRBJ2-5; CDR3aa: CAIKGVEETQYF; CDR3nt: TGTGCCATCAAAGGGGTCGAAGAGACCCAGTACTTC
d_gene: .; v_gene: TRBV5-1; abundance: .; j_gene: TRBJ1-4; CDR3aa: CASSLGRGVGEKLFF; CDR3nt: TGCGCCAGCAGCTTGGGCAGGGGTGTTGGTGAAAAACTGTTTTTT
d_gene: TRBD2; v_gene: TRBV7-8; abundance: .; j_gene: TRBJ2-3; CDR3aa: CASSPRVSGSTDTQYF; CDR3nt: TGTGCCAGCAGCCCACGTGTTAGCGGGAGCACAGATACGCAGTATTTT
d_gene: .; v_gene: TRBV6-1; abundance: .; j_gene: TRBJ1-6; CDR3aa: CASSVTVNGPLHF; CDR3nt: TGTGCCAGCAGTGTGACGGTCAACGGACCCCTCCACTTT
d_gene: .; v_gene: TRBV19; abundance: .; j_gene: TRBJ2-1; CDR3aa: CASSAARDNEQFF; CDR3nt: TGTGCCAGTAGCGCGGCCAGGGACAATGAGCAGTTCTTC
d_gene: .; v_gene: TRBV4-3; abundance: .; j_gene: TRBJ2-1; CDR3aa: CASSQDLAGRYNEQFF; CDR3nt: TGCGCCAGCAGCCAAGATCTGGCGGGAAGGTACAATGAGCAGTTCTTC
d_gene: .; v_gene: TRBV25-1; abundance: .; j_gene: TRBJ2-7; CDR3aa: CASSEPPPLSEQYF; CDR3nt: TGTGCCAGCAGTGAACCCCCTCCCCTGAGCGAGCAGTACTTC
d_gene: TRBD2; v_gene: TRBV5-1; abundance: .; j_gene: TRBJ2-7; CDR3aa: CASSLELAGDEQYF; CDR3nt: TGCGCCAGCAGCTTGGAGCTAGCGGGAGACGAGCAGTACTTC
d_gene: .; v_gene: TRBV2; abundance: .; j_gene: TRBJ1-2; CDR3aa: CASSERTGYGYTF; CDR3nt: TGTGCCAGCAGTGAGAGAACAGGGTATGGCTACACCTTC
d_gene: TRBD2; v_gene: TRBV7-2; abundance: .; j_gene: TRBJ2-5; CDR3aa: CASSLVLAGGPVQETQYF; CDR3nt: TGTGCCAGCAGCTTAGTCCTAGCGGGAGGGCCGGTTCAAGAGACCCAGTACTTC
d_gene: .; v_gene: TRBV4-1; abundance: many; j_gene: TRBJ1-2; CDR3aa: CASSQFSGGELGGYTF; CDR3nt: TGCGCCAGCAGCCAATTTTCAGGCGGGGAGCTGGGTGGCTACACCTTC
d_gene: TRBD1; v_gene: TRBV5-4; abundance: .; j_gene: TRBJ2-4; CDR3aa: CASTMGQGADIQYF; CDR3nt: TGTGCCAGCACTATGGGACAGGGGGCCGACATTCAGTACTTC
d_gene: TRBD2; v_gene: TRBV7-9; abundance: .; j_gene: TRBJ2-3; CDR3aa: CASSGASGGLIITDTQYF; CDR3nt: TGTGCCAGCAGCGGAGCTAGCGGGGGCCTAATAATCACAGATACGCAGTATTTT
d_gene: TRBD1; v_gene: TRBV18; abundance: few; j_gene: TRBJ1-1; CDR3aa: CASSPQGVREAFF; CDR3nt: TGTGCCAGCTCACCCCAGGGGGTCAGGGAAGCTTTCTTT
d_gene: .; v_gene: TRBV4-3; abundance: .; j_gene: TRBJ1-2; CDR3aa: CASSQLSGVAPYGYTF; CDR3nt: TGCGCCAGCAGCCAATTATCCGGGGTAGCCCCTTATGGCTACACCTTC
d_gene: TRBD1; v_gene: TRBV6-5; abundance: .; j_gene: TRBJ1-1; CDR3aa: CASSHRGTEAFF; CDR3nt: TGTGCCAGCAGTCACAGGGGCACTGAAGCTTTCTTT
d_gene: .; v_gene: TRBV28; abundance: .; j_gene: TRBJ1-1; CDR3aa: CASSLLGGNTEAFF; CDR3nt: TGTGCCAGCAGTTTACTAGGGGGGAACACTGAAGCTTTCTTT
d_gene: TRBD1; v_gene: TRBV18; abundance: .; j_gene: TRBJ2-2; CDR3aa: CASSPRQGAGELFF; CDR3nt: TGTGCCAGCTCACCGCGACAGGGGGCCGGGGAGCTGTTTTTT
d_gene: .; v_gene: TRBV5-1; abundance: .; j_gene: TRBJ2-1; CDR3aa: CASSLPQGRDNEQFF; CDR3nt: TGCGCCAGCAGCTTGCCTCAGGGCCGAGACAATGAGCAGTTCTTC
d_gene: .; v_gene: TRBV5-8; abundance: .; j_gene: TRBJ2-7; CDR3aa: CASSLGTISYEQYF; CDR3nt: TGTGCCAGCAGCTTAGGGACAATCTCCTACGAGCAGTACTTC
d_gene: TRBD1; v_gene: TRBV7-6; abundance: .; j_gene: TRBJ2-1; CDR3aa: CASSRQGSNEQFF; CDR3nt: TGTGCCAGCAGCCGACAGGGTTCAAATGAGCAGTTCTTC
d_gene: .; v_gene: TRBV9; abundance: .; j_gene: TRBJ2-1; CDR3aa: CASSVARDGEQFF; CDR3nt: TGTGCCAGCAGCGTAGCTCGGGACGGTGAGCAGTTCTTC
d_gene: .; v_gene: TRBV5-4; abundance: few; j_gene: TRBJ1-5; CDR3aa: CASSLGGSLNQPQHF; CDR3nt: TGTGCCAGCAGCTTGGGGGGGAGCCTAAATCAGCCCCAGCATTTT
d_gene: .; v_gene: TRBV10-3; abundance: .; j_gene: TRBJ1-5; CDR3aa: CAIGYRDAGQPQHF; CDR3nt: TGTGCCATCGGATACCGGGACGCCGGGCAGCCCCAGCATTTT
d_gene: TRBD1; v_gene: TRBV19; abundance: .; j_gene: TRBJ2-7; CDR3aa: CASSIRPGTGFLEQYF; CDR3nt: TGTGCCAGTAGTATCCGCCCCGGGACAGGGTTCCTCGAGCAGTACTTC
d_gene: .; v_gene: TRBV13; abundance: many; j_gene: TRBJ2-1; CDR3aa: CASSTFSPVNEQFF; CDR3nt: TGTGCCAGCAGCACTTTTTCCCCCGTCAATGAGCAGTTCTTC
d_gene: .; v_gene: TRBV6-5; abundance: .; j_gene: TRBJ1-1; CDR3aa: CASSYAVSRKIEAFF; CDR3nt: TGTGCCAGCAGTTACGCTGTCTCCAGGAAAATTGAAGCTTTCTTT
d_gene: TRBD1; v_gene: TRBV28; abundance: once; j_gene: TRBJ1-4; CDR3aa: CASSPGDRGWTNEKLFF; CDR3nt: TGTGCCAGCAGTCCCGGGGACAGGGGCTGGACTAATGAAAAACTGTTTTTT
d_gene: TRBD2; v_gene: TRBV6-1; abundance: .; j_gene: TRBJ2-1; CDR3aa: CASSGTSGSLYNEQFF; CDR3nt: TGTGCCAGCAGTGGGACTAGCGGGAGTTTGTACAATGAGCAGTTCTTC
d_gene: .; v_gene: TRBV7-6; abundance: .; j_gene: TRBJ2-1; CDR3aa: CASSLVAGFGANEQFF; CDR3nt: TGTGCCAGCAGCTTAGTTGCAGGATTTGGGGCCAATGAGCAGTTCTTC